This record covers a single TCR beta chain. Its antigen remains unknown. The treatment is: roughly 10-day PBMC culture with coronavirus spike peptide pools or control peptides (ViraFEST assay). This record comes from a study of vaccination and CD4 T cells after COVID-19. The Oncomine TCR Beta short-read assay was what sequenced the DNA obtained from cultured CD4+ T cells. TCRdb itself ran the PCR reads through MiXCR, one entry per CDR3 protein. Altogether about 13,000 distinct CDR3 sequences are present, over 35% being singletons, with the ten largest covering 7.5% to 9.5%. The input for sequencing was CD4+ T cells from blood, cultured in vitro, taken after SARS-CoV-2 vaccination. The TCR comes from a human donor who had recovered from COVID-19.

In DNA, the CDR3 is TGCGCCAGCGGGACGACAGGAACAGATACGCAGTATTTT. Residues: CASGTTGTDTQYF. The J gene is TRBJ2-3, the V gene TRBV4-3; perhaps TRBD1 as D (6 bases). Trimming took off 8 bases at V and 3 bases at J, with 12 bases between the two ends. CDR1 is LGHNA and CDR2 is YSLEER in the germline V gene. This CDR3 spans 13 amino acids.